A selection of T cell receptor beta chains follows, all from one sample in a study of pediatric ulcerative colitis. Sequencing used immunoSEQ multiplex PCR; TCRdb keeps in-frame clones, though not all of them. Of fewer than 12,000 clones listed, around four fifths are singletons. The sequenced sample consisted of gut tissue. Source of these receptors: a girl aged 5 to 17 who was a control in a study of pediatric ulcerative colitis. Both conserved end residues are part of each CDR3. A D gene is named only where the DNA matches it firmly. Where a row states a size, it is once, few, many or the class of an expanded clone; other rows omit it.

CDR3nt,CDR3aa,v_gene,d_gene,j_gene,abundance
TGTGCCAGCAGCCCCAAGGGTAGGCAAGAGACCCAGTACTTC,CASSPKGRQETQYF,TRBV25-1,NA,TRBJ2-5,NA
TGCGCCAGCAGTTTAGTCCAGGGACAGGGGTACGAGCAGTACTTC,CASSLVQGQGYEQYF,TRBV5-1,TRBD1,TRBJ2-7,NA
TGTGCCAGCAGCTTCTCGGAGTCCTCCTACAATGAGCAGTTCTTC,CASSFSESSYNEQFF,TRBV28,NA,TRBJ2-1,NA
TGTGCCAGCAGCCTCGCGCCGGAGAGGGAGCAGTTCTTC,CASSLAPEREQFF,TRBV9,NA,TRBJ2-1,NA
TGTGCCAGCAGCTCGCAGGGGAACACTGAAGCTTTCTTT,CASSSQGNTEAFF,TRBV7-9,NA,TRBJ1-1,NA
TGTGCCAGCAGTGGCACGGGACTAGCGGGTTCCTACGAGCAGTACTTC,CASSGTGLAGSYEQYF,TRBV6-1,TRBD2,TRBJ2-7,NA
TGTGCCGGCAGCCCCCCAGCAGGGGTAAACGAGCAGTACTTC,CAGSPPAGVNEQYF,TRBV28,NA,TRBJ2-7,NA
TGCAGTGTTCCAGGGGACACTGAAGCTTTCTTT,CSVPGDTEAFF,TRBV20-1,NA,TRBJ1-1,NA
TGTGCCAGTATACAGGGGGCTGGGAACACTGAAGCTTTCTTT,CASIQGAGNTEAFF,TRBV28,TRBD1,TRBJ1-1,few
TGTGCCAGCACCCTTACCAAGTTCACAGATACGCAGTATTTT,CASTLTKFTDTQYF,TRBV28,NA,TRBJ2-3,NA
TGTGCCTGGAGCCCCGGGATGGTAGCGGGAGGCCGGAGCTCCTACAATGAGCAGTTCTTC,CAWSPGMVAGGRSSYNEQFF,TRBV30,TRBD2,TRBJ2-1,NA
TGCGCCAGCGCCGGGACAGACTACTATGGCTACACCTTC,CASAGTDYYGYTF,TRBV5-1,TRBD1,TRBJ1-2,NA
TGTGCCAGCACCCCGGAGACTAGCGGTTACAATGAGCAGTTCTTC,CASTPETSGYNEQFF,TRBV6-5,TRBD2,TRBJ2-1,NA
TGCAGCGTTGCGGGGACAGGGATCTACGAGCAGTACTTC,CSVAGTGIYEQYF,TRBV29-1,TRBD1,TRBJ2-7,NA
TGTGCCAGCAGTCGGTCAGGGTCTGGGGCCAACGTCCTGACTTTT,CASSRSGSGANVLTF,TRBV28,NA,TRBJ2-6,NA
TGTGCCACCAGCAGTGATCTAGCGGGGGGACGCGGGCAGTTCTTC,CATSSDLAGGRGQFF,TRBV15,TRBD2,TRBJ2-1,NA
TGCGCCAGCAGCCAGACGGGACAGGCTCTCCACGAGCAGTACTTC,CASSQTGQALHEQYF,TRBV5-1,TRBD1,TRBJ2-7,NA
TGTGCCAGCAGCTTTGAGACGCTTTTCCCCGAGCAGTACTTC,CASSFETLFPEQYF,TRBV7-2,NA,TRBJ2-7,NA
TGCAGTGCTAGAAACGACTACGAGCAGTACTTC,CSARNDYEQYF,TRBV20-1,NA,TRBJ2-7,NA
TGTGCCAGCAGTGAAGCGCTAGCGGGAGGCACAGATACGCAGTATTTT,CASSEALAGGTDTQYF,TRBV6-1,TRBD2,TRBJ2-3,NA
TGTGCCAGCAGTGGACAGGGGACCTCTGGGGCCAACGTCCTGACTTTC,CASSGQGTSGANVLTF,TRBV28,TRBD1,TRBJ2-6,NA
TGTGCCAGCAGTTTAGAAAAGAGCGGGAGGACCCTCTACAATGAGCAGTTCTTC,CASSLEKSGRTLYNEQFF,TRBV27,TRBD2,TRBJ2-1,once
TGTGCCAGTAGTATTTCCCCGGGACAGCAATACCCGACTAACTATGGCTACACCTTC,CASSISPGQQYPTNYGYTF,TRBV19,TRBD1,TRBJ1-2,once
TGTGCCAGCAGCCCAAGGAGTGGCTCCTACAATGAGCAGTTCTTC,CASSPRSGSYNEQFF,TRBV7-2,NA,TRBJ2-1,few
TGCGCCAGCAGCCAAGGACAGACTAATGAAAAACTGTTTTTT,CASSQGQTNEKLFF,TRBV4-3,NA,TRBJ1-4,NA
TGTGCCAGCAGTTCCCAGGGGGCCTACACTGAAGCTTTCTTT,CASSSQGAYTEAFF,TRBV27,TRBD1,TRBJ1-1,NA
TGTGCCTGGAGTGTACGGACAAGGGGTGAAGCTTTCTTT,CAWSVRTRGEAFF,TRBV30,NA,TRBJ1-1,NA
TGCGCCAGCAGCTCACTACGGGACAGGGGCCTCTATACTGGGGCCAACGTCCTGACTTTC,CASSSLRDRGLYTGANVLTF,TRBV5-1,TRBD1,TRBJ2-6,NA
TGTGCCAGCAGCCACCGGGAACCTGGTGAAGCTTTCTTT,CASSHREPGEAFF,TRBV11-2,NA,TRBJ1-1,NA
TGTGCCAGCAGTTTAAGCGGCGGGATCGGGGCTGAGCAGTTCTTC,CASSLSGGIGAEQFF,TRBV28,NA,TRBJ2-1,NA
TGTGCCAGCAGTGTGGAGGGCGCGGACACTGAAGCTTTCTTT,CASSVEGADTEAFF,TRBV2,NA,TRBJ1-1,NA
TGTGCCAGCAGCACTACCAGGGGGAGAAATGAAGCTTTCTTT,CASSTTRGRNEAFF,TRBV5-4,TRBD1,TRBJ1-1,NA
TGTGCCAGCAGCTTTGGGACTAGCGGGAGCGCTCACTACGAGCAGTACTTC,CASSFGTSGSAHYEQYF,TRBV7-6,TRBD2,TRBJ2-7,NA
TGTGCCTGGAGTGAGACTAGCGGGCCCTACGAGCAGTACTTC,CAWSETSGPYEQYF,TRBV30,TRBD2,TRBJ2-7,NA
TGTGCCAGCAGTTTATCGCAAGGGGTTAGCAATCAGCCCCAGCATTTT,CASSLSQGVSNQPQHF,TRBV27,NA,TRBJ1-5,once
TGTGCCAGCAAGACTAATACCGGGGAGCTGTTTTTT,CASKTNTGELFF,TRBV2,NA,TRBJ2-2,NA
TGTGCCAGCAGCCAAGATGACGGCGGGAGTAATGAGCAGTTCTTC,CASSQDDGGSNEQFF,TRBV4-2,TRBD2,TRBJ2-1,NA
TGTGCCAGCAGCCGAGGATTTTCAGGGGAAGGAGAAAAACTGTTTTTT,CASSRGFSGEGEKLFF,TRBV5-6,NA,TRBJ1-4,NA
TGTGCCAGCAGTGAATGGCCAGGGGCCAACGAGCAGTACTTC,CASSEWPGANEQYF,TRBV25-1,NA,TRBJ2-7,NA
TGTGCCAGCTCACCACCCGGGGATCTGAACACTGAAGCTTTCTTT,CASSPPGDLNTEAFF,TRBV18,NA,TRBJ1-1,NA
TGCGCCAGCAGCCAAGTAACAACGGGACAGCGAAATCAGCCCCAGCATTTT,CASSQVTTGQRNQPQHF,TRBV4-1,TRBD1,TRBJ1-5,few
TGCGCCAGCAGCTTGACAGCTAACTATGGCTACACCTTC,CASSLTANYGYTF,TRBV5-1,NA,TRBJ1-2,few
TGTGCCAGCAGTGGACAGGGGTCTGGTGAGCAGTTCTTC,CASSGQGSGEQFF,TRBV6-4,TRBD1,TRBJ2-1,NA
TGTGCCAGCAGCAACTCTGACAGATATAATTCACCCCTCCACTTT,CASSNSDRYNSPLHF,TRBV11-2,NA,TRBJ1-6,NA